Presented here are 2 T cell receptor beta chains from one specimen sequenced in a study of T cells of healthy individuals. One entry per CDR3 protein results from TCRdb running MiXCR on the 5' RACE reads. This sample has tens of thousands of distinct CDR3 sequences, with 15% to 20% found just once. All receptors come from a human donor in good health.

This clonotype turned up a few times. The gene calls are TRBV6-5 and TRBJ1-4; D gene uncertain. Trimming shortened V by 2 bases and J by 5 bases, and 9 bases separated the two germline ends. This CDR3 is 14 amino acids long. Looked up from germline, CDR1 is MNHEY and CDR2 is SVGAGI. This CDR3 reads CASSYLRENEKLFF. The DNA of the CDR3 is TGTGCCAGCAGTTACCTGCGGGAAAATGAAAAACTGTTTTTT.

Concerning this clonotype itself: At one boundary the junction diverges from the germline segment, which might be a read error. This sequence joins TRBV29-1 and TRBJ1-2, with D unresolved. The germline V gene encodes CDR1 SQVTM and CDR2 ANQGSEA. The CDR3 totals 13 residues. CDR3 region: CSVEGYTQVAHSF. In DNA, the CDR3 is TGCAGCGTTGAAGGCTACACGCAGGTTGCCCATTCTTTC.